The clone carrying this T cell receptor (beta chain) came up once. Its specificity is unknown. TCRdb passed the reads through MiXCR, listing each CDR3 protein once. The sample lists a few hundred thousand distinct CDR3 sequences, 40% occurring once. The data originate from a study of T cell repertoires in cytomegalovirus infection. In the study overall: Peptides in the study included HLA-C-restricted and HLA-B-restricted CMV epitopes. Indications of both CMV infection and matching HLA type were provided by public TCR beta signatures.

The CDR3 is 17 residues long. V gave up 2 bases and J gave up 0 bases, with 13 bases separating them. Study-wide results and caveats: There were carriers of CMV plus the relevant HLA, and cumulative public TCR beta family frequency identified them. It was HLA-C-restricted CMV-specific TCR beta clonotypes that dominated the response ex vivo.

The source of this sequence is a human donor in good health (CMV status not recorded). Some clones in this sample may be carry-over from other donors' samples. The chain is built from TRBV12-3 or TRBV12-4 and TRBJ2-2; perhaps D is TRBD1 or TRBD2 (5 bases each). The sequenced sample was cultured PBMCs, obtained from culture after CMV antigen stimulation. In DNA, the CDR3 is TGTGCCAGCAGTTTATTTTTCGGGGACGCGAACACCGGGGAGCTGTTTTTT. Translating gives CASSLFFGDANTGELFF.